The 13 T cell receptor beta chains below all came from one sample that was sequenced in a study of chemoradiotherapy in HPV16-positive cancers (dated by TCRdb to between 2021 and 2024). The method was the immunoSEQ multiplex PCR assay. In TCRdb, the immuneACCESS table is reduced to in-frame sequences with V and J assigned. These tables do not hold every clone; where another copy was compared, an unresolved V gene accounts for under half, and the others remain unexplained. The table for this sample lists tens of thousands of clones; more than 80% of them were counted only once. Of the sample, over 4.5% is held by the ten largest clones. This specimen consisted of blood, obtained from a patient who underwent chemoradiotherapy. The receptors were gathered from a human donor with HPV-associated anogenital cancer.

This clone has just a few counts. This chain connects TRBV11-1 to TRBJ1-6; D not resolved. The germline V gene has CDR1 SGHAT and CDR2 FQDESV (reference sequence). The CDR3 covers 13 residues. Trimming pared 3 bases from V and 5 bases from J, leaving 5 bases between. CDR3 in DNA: TGTGCCAGCAGCTTGGATCATAATTCACCCCTCCACTTT. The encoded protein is CASSLDHNSPLHF.

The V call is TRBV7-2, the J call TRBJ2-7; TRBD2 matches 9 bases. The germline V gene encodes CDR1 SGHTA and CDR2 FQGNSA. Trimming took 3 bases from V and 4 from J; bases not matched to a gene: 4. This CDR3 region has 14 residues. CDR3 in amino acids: CASSLTSGSYEQYF. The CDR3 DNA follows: TGTGCCAGCAGCTTGACTAGCGGTTCTTACGAGCAGTACTTC.

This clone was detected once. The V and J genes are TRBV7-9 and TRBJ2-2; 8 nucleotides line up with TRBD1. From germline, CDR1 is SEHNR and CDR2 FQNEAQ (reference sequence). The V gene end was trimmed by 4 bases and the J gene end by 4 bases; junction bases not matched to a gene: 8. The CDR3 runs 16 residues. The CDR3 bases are TGTGCCAGCAGCTACCGAGGACAGGGAAGCACCGGGGAGCTGTTTTTT. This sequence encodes CASSYRGQGSTGELFF.

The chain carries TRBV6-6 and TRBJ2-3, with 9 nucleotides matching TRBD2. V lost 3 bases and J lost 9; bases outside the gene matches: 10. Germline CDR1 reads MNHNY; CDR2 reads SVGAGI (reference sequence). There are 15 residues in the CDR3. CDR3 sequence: CASSYSGGGAGTQYF. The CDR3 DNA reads TGTGCCAGCAGTTATTCCGGCGGGGGGGCAGGGACGCAGTATTTT.

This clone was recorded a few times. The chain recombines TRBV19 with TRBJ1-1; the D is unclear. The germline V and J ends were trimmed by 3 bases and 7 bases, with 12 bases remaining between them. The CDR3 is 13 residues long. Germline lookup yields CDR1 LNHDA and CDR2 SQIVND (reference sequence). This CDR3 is CASSIRSQVEAFF. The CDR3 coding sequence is TGTGCCAGTAGTATCAGGTCCCAGGTTGAAGCTTTCTTT. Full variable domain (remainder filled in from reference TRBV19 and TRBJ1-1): DGGITQSPKYLFRKEGQNVTLSCEQNLNHDAMYWYRQDPGQGLRLIYYSQIVNDFQKGDIAEGYSVSREKKESFPLTVTSAQKNPTAFYLCASSIRSQVEAFFGQGTRLTVV.

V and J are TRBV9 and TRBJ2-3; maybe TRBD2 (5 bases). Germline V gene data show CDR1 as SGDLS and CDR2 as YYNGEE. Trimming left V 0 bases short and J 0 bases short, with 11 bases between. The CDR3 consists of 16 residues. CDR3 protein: CASSVEAGLSTDTQYF. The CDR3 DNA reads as TGTGCCAGCAGCGTAGAGGCGGGTCTCAGCACAGATACGCAGTATTTT.

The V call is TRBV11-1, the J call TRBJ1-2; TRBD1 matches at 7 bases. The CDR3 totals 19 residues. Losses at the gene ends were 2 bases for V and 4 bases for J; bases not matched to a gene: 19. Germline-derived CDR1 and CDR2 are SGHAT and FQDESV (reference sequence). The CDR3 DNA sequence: TGTGCCAGCAGCTTACGCGGGTCATGGGGACAGACCTTCTCCTATGGCTACACCTTC. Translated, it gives CASSLRGSWGQTFSYGYTF. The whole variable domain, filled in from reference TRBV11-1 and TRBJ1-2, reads EAEVAQSPRYKITEKSQAVAFWCDPISGHATLYWYRQILGQGPELLVQFQDESVVDDSQLPKDRFSAERLKGVDSTLKIQPAELGDSAMYLCASSLRGSWGQTFSYGYTFGSGTRLTVV.

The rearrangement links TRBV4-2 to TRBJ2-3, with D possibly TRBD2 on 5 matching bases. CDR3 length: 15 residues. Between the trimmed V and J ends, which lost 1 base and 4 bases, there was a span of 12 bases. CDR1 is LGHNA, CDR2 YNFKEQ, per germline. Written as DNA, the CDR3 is TGTGCCAGCAGCCAAGGCGGGCTGGAACCAGATACGCAGTATTTT. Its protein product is CASSQGGLEPDTQYF.

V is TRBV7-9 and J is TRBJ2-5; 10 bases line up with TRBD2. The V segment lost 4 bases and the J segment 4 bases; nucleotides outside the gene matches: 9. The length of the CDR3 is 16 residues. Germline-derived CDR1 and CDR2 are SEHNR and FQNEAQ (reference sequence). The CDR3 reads CASSSSGGALRETQYF. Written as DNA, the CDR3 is TGTGCCAGCAGCTCCAGCGGGGGGGCTTTACGAGAGACCCAGTACTTC.

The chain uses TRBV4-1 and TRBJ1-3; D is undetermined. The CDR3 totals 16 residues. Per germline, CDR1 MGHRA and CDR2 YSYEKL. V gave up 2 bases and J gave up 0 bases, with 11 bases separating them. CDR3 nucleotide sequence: TGCGCCAGCAGCCAAATGTCTGGGATCTCTGGAAACACCATATATTTT. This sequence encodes CASSQMSGISGNTIYF.

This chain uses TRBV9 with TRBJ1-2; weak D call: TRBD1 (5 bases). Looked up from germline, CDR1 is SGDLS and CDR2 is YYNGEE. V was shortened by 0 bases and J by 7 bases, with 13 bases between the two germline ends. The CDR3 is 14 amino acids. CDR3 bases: TGTGCCAGCAGCGTAGGACAAGGGGTGGGTGGCTACACCTTC. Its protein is CASSVGQGVGGYTF.

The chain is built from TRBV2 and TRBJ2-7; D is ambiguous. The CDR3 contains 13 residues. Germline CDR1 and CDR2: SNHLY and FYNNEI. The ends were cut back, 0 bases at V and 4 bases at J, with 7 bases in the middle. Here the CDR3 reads CASSEALDYEQYV. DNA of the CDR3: TGTGCCAGCAGTGAAGCGCTTGATTACGAGCAGTACGTC.

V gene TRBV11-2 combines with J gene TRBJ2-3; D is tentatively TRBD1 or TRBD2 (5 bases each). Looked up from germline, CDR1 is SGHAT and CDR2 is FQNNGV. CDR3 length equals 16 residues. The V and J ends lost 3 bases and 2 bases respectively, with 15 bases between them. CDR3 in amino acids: CASSLGRWTNTDTQYF. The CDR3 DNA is TGTGCCAGCAGCTTGGGACGGTGGACAAACACAGATACGCAGTATTTT.